This T cell receptor (beta chain) was obtained from a study of cytomegalovirus exposure and HLA in healthy donors. About this clone: Its antigen is undetermined. The final CDR3 position lacks the conserved phenylalanine or tryptophan, pointing to a likely read error. No DNA is shown, since the ends of the CDR3 on it are uncertain; the CDR3 is the one TCRdb lists.

PCR employed 60 Vbeta and 13 Jbeta primers. In the source study's methods: A follow-up analysis tallied 70 million to 80 million unique TCR beta chains, some 9.9 million shared. Method: immunoSEQ multiplex PCR; TCRdb's copy keeps in-frame clones and lacks some. The DNA gave D and trimming, while V, J and clone size come from that table. Of around 180,000 clones in the sample, over 70% were seen once. The CDR3 is 14 residues long, counting both termini. Nominally healthy donors provided the samples, though records likely missed some immune exposures. Study results and limitations: CMV serostatus was the sole immune exposure information available. Analysis performed later showed TCR beta chains linked to HLA being more clonally expanded than equally common others.

Material for sequencing was PBMCs. This sequence originates from a woman between 50 and 59 years old in good health and CMV-seronegative. The genes are TRBV12-1 and TRBJ2-7; TRBD1, as called in the table, went unchecked against the DNA. TRBV12-1 is tagged as a pseudogene. The CDR3 is CASSPADRSYEQYL.